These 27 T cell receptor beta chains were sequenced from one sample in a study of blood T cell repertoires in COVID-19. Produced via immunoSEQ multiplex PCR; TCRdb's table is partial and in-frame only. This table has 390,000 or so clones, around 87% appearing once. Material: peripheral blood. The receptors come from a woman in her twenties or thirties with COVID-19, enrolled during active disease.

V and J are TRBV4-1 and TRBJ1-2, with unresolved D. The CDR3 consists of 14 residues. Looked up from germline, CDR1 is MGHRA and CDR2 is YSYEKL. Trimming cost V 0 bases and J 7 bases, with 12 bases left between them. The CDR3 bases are TGCGCCAGCAGCCAAGAATCGCGAACTGGTGGCTACACCTTC. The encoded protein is CASSQESRTGGYTF.

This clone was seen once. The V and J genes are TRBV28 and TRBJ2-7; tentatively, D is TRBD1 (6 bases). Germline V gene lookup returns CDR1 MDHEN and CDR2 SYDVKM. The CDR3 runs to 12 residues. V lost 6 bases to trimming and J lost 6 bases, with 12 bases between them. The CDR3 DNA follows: TGTGCCAGCAGACCAACAGGGTTCGAGCAGTACTTC. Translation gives CASRPTGFEQYF.

CDR3 nucleotides: TGTGCCAGCAGTTACTCTAGTTTGAACACTGAAGCTTTCTTT. Translating gives CASSYSSLNTEAFF. This chain uses TRBV6-5 with TRBJ1-1, with D unresolved. This CDR3 has 14 residues. Looked up from germline, CDR1 is MNHEY and CDR2 is SVGAGI. V lost 0 bases and J 0 bases, leaving 5 bases between the germline ends.

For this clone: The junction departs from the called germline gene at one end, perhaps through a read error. As DNA, the CDR3 is TGTGCCAGCTCGCCACCGGTAGTAAACGAGCAGTACTTC. It encodes CASSPPVVNEQYF. The gene calls are TRBV18 and TRBJ2-7, with unresolved D. From germline, CDR1 is KGHSH and CDR2 LQKENI. The CDR3 consists of 13 residues.

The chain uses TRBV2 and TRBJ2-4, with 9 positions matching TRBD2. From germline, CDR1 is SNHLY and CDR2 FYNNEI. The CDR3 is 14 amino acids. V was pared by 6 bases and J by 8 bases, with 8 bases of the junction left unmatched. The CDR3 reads CASRAGTSTDIQYF. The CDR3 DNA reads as TGTGCCAGCAGGGCCGGGACTAGCACGGACATTCAGTACTTC.

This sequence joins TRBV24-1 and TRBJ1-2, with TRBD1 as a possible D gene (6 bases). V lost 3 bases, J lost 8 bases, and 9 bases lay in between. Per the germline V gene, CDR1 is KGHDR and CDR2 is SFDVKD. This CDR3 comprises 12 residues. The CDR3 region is CATSDRTGGYTF. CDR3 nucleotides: TGTGCCACCAGTGATCGAACAGGGGGCTACACCTTC.

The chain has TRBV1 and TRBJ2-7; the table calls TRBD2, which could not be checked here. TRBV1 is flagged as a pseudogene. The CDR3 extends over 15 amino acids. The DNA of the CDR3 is TGCACCAGCAGACAGATAGCGGGAGGGCCAAGGGAGCAGTACTTC. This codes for CTSRQIAGGPREQYF.

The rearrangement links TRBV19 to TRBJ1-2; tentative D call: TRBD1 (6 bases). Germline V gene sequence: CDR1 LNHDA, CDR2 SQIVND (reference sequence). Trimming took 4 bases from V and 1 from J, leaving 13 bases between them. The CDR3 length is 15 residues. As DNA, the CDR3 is TGTGCCAGTAGTAGGGTGGGGGACATTAACTATGGCTACACCTTC. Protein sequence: CASSRVGDINYGYTF.

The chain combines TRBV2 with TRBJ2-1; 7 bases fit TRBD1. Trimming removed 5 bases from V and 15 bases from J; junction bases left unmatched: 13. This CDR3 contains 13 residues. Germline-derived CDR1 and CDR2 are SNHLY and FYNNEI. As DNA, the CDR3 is TGTGCCAGCAGTCCAACCTACAGGGGTGCGCCGTTCTTC. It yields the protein CASSPTYRGAPFF.

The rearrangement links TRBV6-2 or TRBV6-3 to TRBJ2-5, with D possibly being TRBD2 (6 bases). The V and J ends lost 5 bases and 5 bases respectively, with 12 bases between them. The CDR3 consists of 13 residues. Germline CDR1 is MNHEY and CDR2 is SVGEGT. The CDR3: CASSAGGKETQYF. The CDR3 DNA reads TGTGCCAGCAGTGCCGGGGGAAAGGAGACCCAGTACTTC.

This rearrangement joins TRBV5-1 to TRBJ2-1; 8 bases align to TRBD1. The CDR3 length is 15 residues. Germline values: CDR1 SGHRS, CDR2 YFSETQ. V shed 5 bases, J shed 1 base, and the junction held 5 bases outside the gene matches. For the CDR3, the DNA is TGCGCCAGCAGTTCTACAGGGGGATCCTACAATGAGCAGTTCTTC. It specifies CASSSTGGSYNEQFF.

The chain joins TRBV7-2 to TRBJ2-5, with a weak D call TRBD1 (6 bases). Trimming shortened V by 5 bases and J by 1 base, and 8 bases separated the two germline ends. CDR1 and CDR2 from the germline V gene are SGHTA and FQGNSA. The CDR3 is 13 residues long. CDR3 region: CASSQQGQETQYF. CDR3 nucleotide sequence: TGTGCCAGCAGCCAACAGGGCCAAGAGACCCAGTACTTC.

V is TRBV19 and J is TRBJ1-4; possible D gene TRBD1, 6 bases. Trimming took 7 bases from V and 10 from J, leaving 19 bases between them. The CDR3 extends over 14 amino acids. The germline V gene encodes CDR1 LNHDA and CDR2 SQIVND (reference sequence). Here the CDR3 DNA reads TGTGCCAGTACCCACGGGGGGCAGGGAGGAAAACTGTTTTTT. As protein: CASTHGGQGGKLFF. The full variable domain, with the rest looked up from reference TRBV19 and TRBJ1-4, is DGGITQSPKYLFRKEGQNVTLSCEQNLNHDAMYWYRQDPGQGLRLIYYSQIVNDFQKGDIAEGYSVSREKKESFPLTVTSAQKNPTAFYLCASTHGGQGGKLFFGSGTQLSVL.

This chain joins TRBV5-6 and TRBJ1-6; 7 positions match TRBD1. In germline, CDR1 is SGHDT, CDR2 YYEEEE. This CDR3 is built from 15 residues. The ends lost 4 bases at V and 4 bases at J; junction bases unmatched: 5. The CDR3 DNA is TGTGCCAGCAGCCCAAGGGGACAGTATAATTCACCCCTCCACTTT. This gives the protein CASSPRGQYNSPLHF. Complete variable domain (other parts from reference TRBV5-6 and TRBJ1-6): DAGVTQSPTHLIKTRGQQVTLRCSPKSGHDTVSWYQQALGQGPQFIFQYYEEEERQRGNFPDRFSGHQFPNYSSELNVNALLLGDSALYLCASSPRGQYNSPLHFGNGTRLTVT.

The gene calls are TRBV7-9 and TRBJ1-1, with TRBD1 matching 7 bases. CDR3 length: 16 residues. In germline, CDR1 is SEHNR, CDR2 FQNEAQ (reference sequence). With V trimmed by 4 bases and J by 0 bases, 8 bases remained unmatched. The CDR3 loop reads CASSSTLQGLNTEAFF. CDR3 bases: TGTGCCAGCAGCTCAACTCTACAGGGGTTGAACACTGAAGCTTTCTTT.

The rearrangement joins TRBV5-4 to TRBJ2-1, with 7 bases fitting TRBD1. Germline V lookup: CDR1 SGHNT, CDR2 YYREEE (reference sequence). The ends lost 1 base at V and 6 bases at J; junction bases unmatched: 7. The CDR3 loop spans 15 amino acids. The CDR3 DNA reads TGTGCCAGCAGCTTGACAGGGGCGGCGTCCAATGAGCAGTTCTTC. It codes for CASSLTGAASNEQFF.

The CDR3 loop reads CASSPDSNYGYTF. In DNA form, the CDR3 reads TGTGCCAGCAGCCCCGACAGTAACTATGGCTACACCTTC. The gene calls are TRBV6-4 and TRBJ1-2, with D perhaps TRBD1 (5 bases). V lost 6 bases and J lost 1, with 9 bases in between. From germline, CDR1 is MRHNA and CDR2 SNTAGT. The CDR3 spans 13 residues.

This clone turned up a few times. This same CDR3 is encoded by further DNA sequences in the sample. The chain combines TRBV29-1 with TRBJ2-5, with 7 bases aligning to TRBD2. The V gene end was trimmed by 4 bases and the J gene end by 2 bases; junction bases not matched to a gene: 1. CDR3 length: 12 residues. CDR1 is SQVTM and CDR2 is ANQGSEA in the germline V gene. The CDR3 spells CSVGRGQETQYF. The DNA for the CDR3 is TGCAGCGTTGGGCGGGGGCAAGAGACCCAGTACTTC.

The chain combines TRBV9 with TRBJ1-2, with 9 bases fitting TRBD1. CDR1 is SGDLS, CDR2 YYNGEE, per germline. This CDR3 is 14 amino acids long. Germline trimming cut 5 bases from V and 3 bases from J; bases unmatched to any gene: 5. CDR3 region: CASSGTGSYYGYTF. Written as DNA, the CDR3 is TGTGCCAGCAGTGGGACAGGGTCGTACTATGGCTACACCTTC.

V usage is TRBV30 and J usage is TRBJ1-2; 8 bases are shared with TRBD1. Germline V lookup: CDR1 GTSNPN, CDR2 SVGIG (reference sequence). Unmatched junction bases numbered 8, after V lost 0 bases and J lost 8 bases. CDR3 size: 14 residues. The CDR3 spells CAWSVSAGGRGYTF. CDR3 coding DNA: TGTGCCTGGAGTGTATCGGCAGGGGGCCGGGGCTACACCTTC.

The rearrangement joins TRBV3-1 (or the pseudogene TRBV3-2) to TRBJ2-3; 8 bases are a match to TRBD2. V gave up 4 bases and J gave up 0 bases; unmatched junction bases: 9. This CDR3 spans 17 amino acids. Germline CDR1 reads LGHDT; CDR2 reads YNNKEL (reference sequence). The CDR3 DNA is TGTGCCAGCAGCCTAGCTGAACTAGCGGTTAGCACAGATACGCAGTATTTT. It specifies CASSLAELAVSTDTQYF.

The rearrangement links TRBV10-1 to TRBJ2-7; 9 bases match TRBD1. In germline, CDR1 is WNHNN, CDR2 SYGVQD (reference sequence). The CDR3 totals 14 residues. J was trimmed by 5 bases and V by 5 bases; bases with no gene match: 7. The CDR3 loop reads CASSRTGDHHEQYF. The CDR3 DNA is TGCGCCAGCAGTCGGACAGGGGACCATCACGAGCAGTACTTC.

As DNA, the CDR3 is TGTGCCAGCAGCTTAGCGGCGGGAGGGAATGAGCAGTTCTTC. Protein sequence: CASSLAAGGNEQFF. The gene calls are TRBV7-9 and TRBJ2-1; 9 bases are shared with TRBD2. The CDR3 has 14 amino acids. J gave up 7 bases and V 0 bases, and 1 base lay outside the gene matches. Germline V gene lookup returns CDR1 SEHNR and CDR2 FQNEAQ (reference sequence).

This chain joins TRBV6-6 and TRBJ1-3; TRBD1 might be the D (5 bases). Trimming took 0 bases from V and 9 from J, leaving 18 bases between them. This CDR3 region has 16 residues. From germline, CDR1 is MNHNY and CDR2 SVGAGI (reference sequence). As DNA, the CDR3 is TGTGCCAGCAGTTACTCGGCCAGGGCAGAAAAAGGCACCATATATTTT. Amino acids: CASSYSARAEKGTIYF.

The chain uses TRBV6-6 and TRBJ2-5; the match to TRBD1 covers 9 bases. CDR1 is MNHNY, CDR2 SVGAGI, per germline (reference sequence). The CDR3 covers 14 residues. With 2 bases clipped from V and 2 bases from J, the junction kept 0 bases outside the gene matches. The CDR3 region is CASSYGTGQETQYF. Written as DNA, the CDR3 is TGTGCCAGCAGTTACGGGACAGGGCAAGAGACCCAGTACTTC.

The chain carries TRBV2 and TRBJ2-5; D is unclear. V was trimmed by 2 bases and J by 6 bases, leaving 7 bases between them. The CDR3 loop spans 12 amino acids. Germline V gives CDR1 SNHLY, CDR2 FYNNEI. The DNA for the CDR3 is TGTGCCAGCAGTGAAAATAGAAAGACCCAGTACTTC. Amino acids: CASSENRKTQYF.

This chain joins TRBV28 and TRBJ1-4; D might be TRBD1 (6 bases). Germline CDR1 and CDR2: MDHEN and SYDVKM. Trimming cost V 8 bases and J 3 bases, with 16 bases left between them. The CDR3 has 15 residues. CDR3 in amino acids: CASHQPRQANEKLFF. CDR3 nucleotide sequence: TGTGCCAGCCACCAGCCTCGACAGGCTAATGAAAAACTGTTTTTT.